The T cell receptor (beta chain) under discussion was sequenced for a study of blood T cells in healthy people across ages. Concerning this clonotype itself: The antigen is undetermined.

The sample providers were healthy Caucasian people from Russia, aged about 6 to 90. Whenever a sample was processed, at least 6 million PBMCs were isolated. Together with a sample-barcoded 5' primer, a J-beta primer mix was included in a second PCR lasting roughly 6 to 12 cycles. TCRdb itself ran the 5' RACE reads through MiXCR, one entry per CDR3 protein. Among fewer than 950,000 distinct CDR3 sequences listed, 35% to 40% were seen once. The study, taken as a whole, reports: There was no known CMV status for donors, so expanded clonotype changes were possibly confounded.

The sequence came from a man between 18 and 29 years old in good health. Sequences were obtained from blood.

The CDR3 sequence is CASHDYRVREEQYF. In nucleotides, the CDR3 is TGTGCCAGCCACGACTACAGGGTAAGAGAGGAGCAGTACTTC. V is TRBV28 and J is TRBJ2-7, with a tentative D call TRBD1 (6 bases). V dropped 8 bases and J dropped 7 bases, with 21 bases sitting between them. The CDR3 sequence is 14 residues long. Per germline, CDR1 MDHEN and CDR2 SYDVKM. Using reference TRBV28 and TRBJ2-7 for the parts outside the CDR3, the full variable domain is DVKVTQSSRYLVKRTGEKVFLECVQDMDHENMFWYRQDPGLGLRLIYFSYDVKMKEKGDIPEGYSVSREKKERFSLILESASTNQTSMYLCASHDYRVREEQYFGPGTRLTVT.